Listed here are 4 T cell receptor beta chains from one sample, sequenced in a study of T cells after yellow fever vaccination. TCRdb redid the calling of the 5' RACE reads with MiXCR, one entry per CDR3 protein. The data contain about 340,000 distinct CDR3 sequences, roughly an eighth of them singletons. The material was CD4+ T cells sorted from PBMCs, obtained 15 days after the yellow fever booster vaccination. These receptors originate from a man in his late teens or twenties who received the YFV17D yellow fever vaccine.

V usage is TRBV28 and J usage is TRBJ2-3; D is undetermined. The CDR3 spans 11 residues. CDR1 and CDR2 (germline): MDHEN, SYDVKM. The V end was cut by 2 bases, the J end by 7 bases, with 4 bases between. CDR3 protein: CASSLMNTQYF. CDR3 in DNA: TGTGCCAGCAGTTTAATGAATACGCAGTATTTT.

This clonotype was detected once. The rearrangement uses TRBV6-5 and TRBJ2-3, with D possibly matching TRBD2 (5 bases). CDR3 size: 14 residues. Germline V gene lookup returns CDR1 MNHEY and CDR2 SVGAGI. With 0 bases removed from V and 5 bases from J, the gap between germline ends came to 9 bases. The CDR3 region is CASSYSGSRDTQYF. CDR3 DNA: TGTGCCAGCAGTTACTCAGGGAGTCGAGATACGCAGTATTTT.

This clonotype showed up just a few times. In nucleotides, the CDR3 is TGTGCCAGCAGTCTTACAGGGGCGTCATTCGTCAAAAACATTCAGTACTTC. Encoded protein: CASSLTGASFVKNIQYF. The chain combines TRBV6-2 or TRBV6-3 with TRBJ2-4; 7 bases line up with TRBD1. The CDR3 covers 17 residues. Germline loops: CDR1 MNHEY, CDR2 SVGEGT. With V trimmed by 5 bases and J by 3 bases, 13 bases remained unmatched.

This clonotype turned up a few times. The J gene is TRBJ1-2, the V gene TRBV10-3; D might be TRBD1 (6 bases). Germline lookup yields CDR1 ENHRY and CDR2 SYGVKD. V shed 4 bases and J shed 3 bases, with 12 bases lying between them. The CDR3 is 14 amino acids. The CDR3 DNA reads TGTGCCATCAGTGGGCAGGGGTTGGACTATGGCTACACCTTC. It encodes CAISGQGLDYGYTF.